This T cell receptor (beta chain) stems from a study of cytomegalovirus exposure and HLA in healthy donors. Findings and limits, study-wide: Productive status was seen about 90% or about 30% of the time for most TCR beta V segments in an earlier analysis. Later, an analysis showed that TCR beta chains associated with HLA were more clonally expanded than others that were equally common.

It was with 60 Vbeta and 13 Jbeta primers that the PCR ran. Only in-frame clones appear in the TCRdb table, and some are missing; sequencing was by immunoSEQ multiplex PCR. The sample has 140,000 to 150,000 clones, approximately 80% seen once. Concerning this clone itself: What it recognizes is unknown.

Each donor was nominally healthy when sampled (though unrecorded immune exposures were likely). The length of the CDR3 is 17 residues. V lost 1 base, J lost 3 bases, and 8 bases stayed unmatched. Germline V gene lookup returns CDR1 MGHRA and CDR2 YSYEKL. The chain combines TRBV4-1 with TRBJ2-7, with 11 bases matching TRBD2. The sample consisted of PBMCs. This TCR derives from a male donor in good health and CMV-seronegative. This CDR3 is CASSQGGTSGWDYEQYF. CDR3 sequence (DNA): TGCGCCAGCAGCCAAGGAGGGACTAGCGGTTGGGACTACGAGCAGTACTTC.